These T cell receptor beta chains were read from a single sample in a study of cytomegalovirus exposure and HLA in healthy donors. Sequenced by immunoSEQ multiplex PCR; TCRdb stores in-frame clones only, minus some. The repertoire holds some 270,000 clones, about four fifths seen once, with less than 0.4% in the top ten. Sample: PBMCs. The origin of the receptors is a girl aged 2-10 years in good health and CMV-seronegative. Both conserved end residues are part of each CDR3. The D gene is left open where the match is weak.

D gene: -
CDR3 length: 14
V gene: TRBV7-9
J gene: TRBJ1-1
CDR3 DNA: TGTGCCAGCAGCCTAGGCGGGGGCGTCACTGAAGCTTTCTTT
CDR3 protein: CASSLGGGVTEAFF

D gene: -
CDR3 length: 13
V gene: TRBV10-3
J gene: TRBJ2-1
CDR3 DNA: TGTGCCGTCCGTGGGGGCGCGGGGAATGAGCAGTTCTTC
CDR3 protein: CAVRGGAGNEQFF

D gene: TRBD2
CDR3 length: 16
V gene: TRBV5-1
J gene: TRBJ2-2
CDR3 DNA: TGCGCCAGCAGCTTAGGACTAGCGGCTCCCACCGGGGAGCTGTTTTTT
CDR3 protein: CASSLGLAAPTGELFF

D gene: -
CDR3 length: 13
V gene: TRBV5-1
J gene: TRBJ2-4
CDR3 DNA: TGCGCCAGCAGCAATCTAGCCAAAAACATTCAGTACTTC
CDR3 protein: CASSNLAKNIQYF

D gene: TRBD2
CDR3 length: 16
V gene: TRBV9
J gene: TRBJ2-7
CDR3 DNA: TGTGCCAGCAGCCCCGGAGGAGCGGGGGGGCGATACGAGCAGTACTTC
CDR3 protein: CASSPGGAGGRYEQYF

D gene: -
CDR3 length: 15
V gene: TRBV12-5
J gene: TRBJ2-7
CDR3 DNA: TGTGCTAGTGGTTTTACAGGAGCTATAGACTACGAGCAGTACTTC
CDR3 protein: CASGFTGAIDYEQYF

D gene: -
CDR3 length: 14
V gene: TRBV19
J gene: TRBJ2-7
CDR3 DNA: TGTGCCAGTAGTAAAGGGACTCAAGTATACGAGCAGTACTTC
CDR3 protein: CASSKGTQVYEQYF

D gene: -
CDR3 length: 13
V gene: TRBV11-1
J gene: TRBJ2-1
CDR3 DNA: TGTGCCAGCAGCTTAGTGCCTAGCACCGAGCAGTTCTTC
CDR3 protein: CASSLVPSTEQFF

D gene: -
CDR3 length: 15
V gene: TRBV4-1
J gene: TRBJ1-6
CDR3 DNA: TGCGCCAGCAGCCAAGATCTAAATGCGAATTCACCCCTCCACTTT
CDR3 protein: CASSQDLNANSPLHF

D gene: TRBD2
CDR3 length: 17
V gene: TRBV7-9
J gene: TRBJ2-3
CDR3 DNA: TGTGCCAGCAGCCCTGGGACTAGCGGGAGGAGTACAGATACGCAGTATTTT
CDR3 protein: CASSPGTSGRSTDTQYF

D gene: -
CDR3 length: 14
V gene: TRBV7-2
J gene: TRBJ1-2
CDR3 DNA: TGTGCCAGCAGCCCCGTTACAGCCAAAGTTGGCTACACCTTC
CDR3 protein: CASSPVTAKVGYTF

D gene: TRBD2
CDR3 length: 16
V gene: TRBV9
J gene: TRBJ2-1
CDR3 DNA: TGTGCCAGCAGCCCGGGACTAGCGGGGCCCTACAATGAGCAGTTCTTC
CDR3 protein: CASSPGLAGPYNEQFF

D gene: -
CDR3 length: 16
V gene: TRBV9
J gene: TRBJ2-1
CDR3 DNA: TGTGCCAGCAGCGCCCGGACAGAGAGCTCCTACAATGAGCAGTTCTTC
CDR3 protein: CASSARTESSYNEQFF

D gene: TRBD1
CDR3 length: 15
V gene: TRBV5-1
J gene: TRBJ1-4
CDR3 DNA: TGCGCCAGCAGCCCAACAGGGGTTAGGTCGGGGAAACTGTTTTTT
CDR3 protein: CASSPTGVRSGKLFF

D gene: TRBD2
CDR3 length: 15
V gene: TRBV9
J gene: TRBJ2-1
CDR3 DNA: TGTGCCAGCAGCGACGGACTAGCTAGACACAATGAGCAGTTCTTC
CDR3 protein: CASSDGLARHNEQFF